This passage covers 29 T cell receptor beta chains from one sample sequenced in a study of tumor and adjacent non-tumor tissue in lung cancer. The library came from three nested PCR rounds adapted from ARM-PCR protocols. MiXCR was run by TCRdb on the multiplex PCR reads, yielding one entry per CDR3 protein. The table includes some 200,000 distinct CDR3 sequences, less than 80% detected once. No cell sorting was done before RNA was extracted from the tissue. The specimen sequenced was lung tumor tissue. The origin of the receptors is a man aged 55 to 70 with non-small cell lung cancer.

On this clonotype itself: A much larger clone differs from this one at a single base, so this may be a read error. The CDR3 DNA is TGTGCCAGCAGTAAGGACGGACGGGCAACTAATGAAAAACTGTTTTTT. It specifies CASSKDGRATNEKLFF. The J gene is TRBJ1-4, the V gene TRBV6-5; no reliable D call. CDR1 is MNHEY and CDR2 is SVGAGI in the germline V gene. Trimming left V 5 bases short and J 0 bases short, with 13 bases between. The CDR3 has 16 amino acids.

The J gene is TRBJ1-6, the V gene TRBV11-2; 7 nucleotides line up with TRBD1. Germline V gene lookup returns CDR1 SGHAT and CDR2 FQNNGV. CDR3 length: 16 residues. Trimming removed 6 bases from V and 11 bases from J; junction bases left unmatched: 16. The CDR3 sequence is CASRLLQDRSYPPLHF. CDR3 DNA: TGTGCCAGCAGACTACTACAGGACAGGTCTTATCCACCCCTCCACTTT.

Notes on this clonotype: This may be a read error: a much more frequent sequence differs by one nucleotide. The chain is built from TRBV6-5 and TRBJ1-1; D is unresolved. Germline lookup yields CDR1 MNHEY and CDR2 SVGAGI. The CDR3 consists of 13 residues. The germline V and J ends were trimmed by 0 bases and 6 bases, with 8 bases remaining between them. The CDR3 DNA reads as TGTGCCAGCAGTTACTCGTGGGTCCCTGAAGCTTTCTTT. Protein product: CASSYSWVPEAFF.

A word on this clonotype: This clone may be a read error of a much larger clone one base away. The chain couples TRBV6-5 to TRBJ1-1, with D tentatively TRBD1 (6 bases). Per germline, CDR1 MNHEY and CDR2 SVGAGI. The CDR3 has 15 residues. CDR3 region: CASTIRGGSYTEVFF. The DNA of the CDR3 is TGTGCCAGCACTATCCGGGGGGGCTCATACACTGAAGTTTTCTTT.

Details on this clonotype: The junction departs from the called germline gene at one end, perhaps through a read error. This chain connects TRBV28 to TRBJ1-2, with no clear D. This CDR3 is built from 15 residues. CDR1 MDHEN and CDR2 SYDVKM come from the germline V gene. Here the CDR3 DNA reads TGTGCCAGCAGTTTTAAGGTCCTGGGGAACTATGACTACACCTTC. It yields the protein CASSFKVLGNYDYTF.

This clonotype came up many times. This chain uses TRBV20-1 with TRBJ1-4; no clear D gene. The length of the CDR3 is 12 residues. Per the germline V gene, CDR1 is DFQATT and CDR2 is SNEGSKA (reference sequence). Trimming stripped 5 bases from V and 4 bases from J, with 8 bases between. DNA of the CDR3: TGCAGTGCTGTACGGGGTAATGAAAAACTGTTTTTT. Translation gives CSAVRGNEKLFF.

The chain couples TRBV20-1 to TRBJ2-1, with 12 bases fitting TRBD1. V trimming: 6 bases; J trimming: 9 bases; junction bases outside the gene matches: 12. The CDR3 covers 15 residues. CDR1 is DFQATT, CDR2 SNEGSKA, per germline (reference sequence). The CDR3 region is CSAHTGDRGQGEQFF. The CDR3 DNA reads as TGCAGTGCGCACACCGGGGACAGGGGGCAGGGTGAGCAGTTCTTC.

Remarks on this clonotype: Being one base from a much bigger clone, this may be a read error. The genes are TRBV29-1 and TRBJ2-5; D is possibly TRBD1 (6 bases). The CDR3 covers 12 residues. Germline V gene sequence: CDR1 SQVTM, CDR2 ANQGSEA. V was pared by 7 bases and J by 1 base, with 10 bases between. Written as DNA, the CDR3 is TGCAGCGCTAGGACAGTCCAAGAGACCCAGTACTTC. The encoded protein is CSARTVQETQYF.

In the case of this clonotype: At one of its ends the junction is not consistent with the germline gene, which may arise from a read error. The chain employs TRBV28 and TRBJ2-7, with 9 bases aligning to TRBD1. This CDR3 region has 15 residues. Germline CDR1 reads MDHEN; CDR2 reads SYDVKM. The DNA for the CDR3 is TGTGCCAGCAGCCCGCCGGGACAGGGTAACCACGAGCGGTACTTC. It is translated as CASSPPGQGNHERYF.

This clonotype showed up just a few times. The chain couples TRBV6-2 or TRBV6-3 to TRBJ2-1; 9 bases are a match to TRBD2. Trimming cost V 10 bases and J 7 bases; bases outside gene matches: 11. Germline V gene sequence: CDR1 MNHEY, CDR2 SVGEGT. This CDR3 is built from 14 residues. The CDR3, as DNA: TGTGCCACCTTTCGTAGCGGGAGCGCGAATGAGCAGTTCTTC. Translation gives CATFRSGSANEQFF.

On this clonotype itself: The junction differs from germline at one of its ends, possibly a read error. The genes are TRBV12-3 or TRBV12-4 and TRBJ2-7; D might be TRBD2 (5 bases). This CDR3 is built from 12 residues. The CDR3 sequence: CTSSLIDYERYF. CDR3 bases: TGTACCAGCAGTCTCATTGACTACGAGCGGTACTTC.

The gene calls are TRBV11-2 and TRBJ2-1, with unresolved D. Germline V gives CDR1 SGHAT, CDR2 FQNNGV. The CDR3 is 15 amino acids. Trimming left V 2 bases short and J 13 bases short, with 21 bases between. The CDR3: CASSLNPSSGADQFF. CDR3 in DNA: TGTGCCAGCAGCTTAAATCCCTCGTCGGGCGCCGACCAGTTCTTC.

The count of this clonotype is one. One end of the junction is discordant with germline, which a read error may explain. The V gene is TRBV11-2, the J gene TRBJ1-1; D not resolved. Germline values: CDR1 SGHAT, CDR2 FQNNGV. The CDR3 extends over 14 amino acids. Written as DNA, the CDR3 is TGTGCCAGCAACTTAGCCGGTAGACGCACTGAAGCTTTCTTT. Translated: CASNLAGRRTEAFF.

This rearrangement joins TRBV11-1 to TRBJ2-2; tentatively, D is TRBD1 (6 bases). CDR3 length: 15 amino acids. Per germline, CDR1 SGHAT and CDR2 FQDESV (reference sequence). V was cut by 4 bases and J by 16 bases, with 25 bases left in between. The CDR3, as DNA: TGTGCCAGCAGCTCACAGGGCCCGAACACCGGGGAACCGTTTTTT. This encodes CASSSQGPNTGEPFF.

A word on this clonotype: A much larger clone differs by one base, so this may be a read error. The chain links TRBV6-6 to TRBJ2-2; maybe TRBD2 (6 bases). Deletions cut 4 bases from V and 7 bases from J, with 16 bases between. The CDR3 extends over 15 amino acids. In germline, CDR1 is MNHNY, CDR2 SVGAGI (reference sequence). The CDR3: CASSFQGLQGGELFF. The CDR3 bases are TGTGCCAGCAGTTTTCAGGGACTGCAGGGCGGGGAGCTGTTTTTT.

Details on this clonotype: Germline and junction disagree at one end, which may indicate a read error. DNA of the CDR3: TGTCCCAGCAGCCCCGCACGGCGGAGCTCCTACAATGAGCAGTTCTTC. Amino acid sequence: CPSSPARRSSYNEQFF. The chain links TRBV11-3 to TRBJ2-1, with D unresolved. This CDR3 region has 16 residues. The germline gives CDR1 SGHNT, CDR2 YENEEA. Combining the CDR3 with reference TRBV11-3 and TRBJ2-1 gives the whole variable domain EAGVVQSPRYKIIEKKQPVAFWCNPISGHNTLYWYLQNLGQGPELLIRYENEEAVDDSQLPKDRFSAERLKGVDSTLKIQPAELGDSAVYLCPSSPARRSSYNEQFFGPGTRLTVL.

Notes on this clonotype: One end of the junction varies from germline; a read error may be responsible. The V gene is TRBV11-1, the J gene TRBJ2-7, with D perhaps TRBD1 (5 bases). CDR1 SGHAT and CDR2 FQDESV come from the germline V gene (reference sequence). The CDR3 length is 15 residues. CDR3 bases: TGTGCCAGCAGCCTCATGCCATGGGGCATCGACGAGCGGTACTTC. It translates to CASSLMPWGIDERYF.

Turning to this clonotype: This could be a read error, since a much larger clone is one nucleotide away. The rearrangement links TRBV11-2 to TRBJ2-3; 8 bases align to TRBD2. Germline CDR1 is SGHAT and CDR2 is FQNNGV. CDR3 size: 17 residues. J was trimmed by 4 bases and V by 2 bases; bases with no gene match: 11. This CDR3 is CASSLLRLSGGADTQYF. CDR3 in DNA: TGTGCCAGCAGCTTACTAAGACTATCGGGGGGGGCAGATACGCAGTATTTT.

The chain recombines TRBV6-6 with TRBJ2-6, with D unresolved. Germline assignment: CDR1 MNHNY and CDR2 SVGAGI (reference sequence). The CDR3 is made up of 14 amino acids. The V gene lost 6 bases and the J gene lost 0 bases, with 6 bases spanning the gap. Here the CDR3 reads CASRQHSGANVLTF. For the CDR3, the DNA is TGTGCCAGCAGACAACACTCTGGGGCCAACGTCCTGACTTTC.

As to this clonotype: This CDR3 is missing its conserved last phenylalanine or tryptophan, likely due to a read error. The rearrangement uses TRBV6-1 and TRBJ2-2, with 8 nucleotides matching TRBD2. V shed 9 bases, J shed 2 bases, and the junction held 11 bases outside the gene matches. This CDR3 is built from 16 residues. Germline assignment: CDR1 MNHNS and CDR2 SASEGT. The CDR3 DNA reads as TGTGCCAGAAGCGCCGGGACTAGAGCTAACACCGGGGAGCTGTTTCTT. This codes for CARSAGTRANTGELFL.

The chain links TRBV5-4 to TRBJ1-2; D not resolved. V was shortened by 4 bases and J by 4 bases, with 14 bases between the two germline ends. Germline V lookup: CDR1 SGHNT, CDR2 YYREEE (reference sequence). The CDR3 has 14 amino acids. The CDR3 region is CASSRGRSTYGYTF. As DNA, the CDR3 is TGTGCCAGCAGCCGGGGTCGGAGCACCTATGGCTACACCTTC.

The genes are TRBV28 and TRBJ1-1, with D tentatively TRBD1 (6 bases). V was shortened by 5 bases and J by 4 bases, with 23 bases between the two germline ends. CDR3 length: 17 residues. Germline V gives CDR1 MDHEN, CDR2 SYDVKM. The CDR3 reads CASSAPGHGVLGTEAFF. The CDR3 nucleotides read TGTGCCAGCAGTGCCCCGGGACATGGGGTTTTGGGCACTGAAGCTTTCTTT.

This clonotype was picked up a small number of times. A much larger clone differs by one base, so this may be a read error. The rearrangement links TRBV10-1 to TRBJ1-3; no definite D call. V dropped 10 bases and J dropped 0 bases, with 16 bases sitting between them. In germline, CDR1 is WNHNN, CDR2 SYGVQD (reference sequence). This CDR3 has 15 amino acids. The CDR3 reads CANTSRTDSGNTIYF. The CDR3 DNA is TGCGCCAACACCTCTCGGACGGACTCTGGAAACACCATATATTTT.

Comment on this clonotype: Because the CDR3 is missing its conserved closing phenylalanine or tryptophan, this is likely a read error. V usage is TRBV11-2 and J usage is TRBJ1-6, with 7 bases fitting TRBD1. The germline CDR1 and CDR2 sequences are SGHAT and FQNNGV. The CDR3 is made up of 15 amino acids. CDR3 in DNA: TGTGCCAGCAGCTTAGGAGGGGGCAATAATTCAGCCCTCCACGTT. This translates into CASSLGGGNNSALHV.

This clonotype was counted ten times or more. This chain connects TRBV20-1 to TRBJ1-1; 9 positions agree with TRBD1. The germline CDR1 and CDR2 sequences are DFQATT and SNEGSKA (reference sequence). The CDR3 totals 17 residues. V dropped 1 base and J dropped 0; count of bases not matched to a gene: 9. Written as DNA, the CDR3 is TGCAGTGCTAGAGTCTTAGCGGGACAGGGCATGAACACTGAAGCTTTCTTT. Protein sequence: CSARVLAGQGMNTEAFF.

Turning to this clonotype: Mismatch with germline at one junction end may stem from a read error. The chain links TRBV19 to TRBJ1-6; a weak D match, TRBD1 (5 bases). The CDR3 runs to 15 residues. The germline CDR1 and CDR2 sequences are LNHDA and SQIVND (reference sequence). CDR3 residues: CARSPQGLTYSPLHF. The DNA of the CDR3 is TGTGCCCGTAGTCCGCAGGGCCTGACTTATTCACCACTCCACTTT.

In the case of this clonotype: This CDR3 is missing its conserved last phenylalanine or tryptophan, likely due to a read error. The chain carries TRBV29-1 and TRBJ1-1; D not resolved. Per the germline V gene, CDR1 is SQVTM and CDR2 is ANQGSEA. This CDR3 comprises 11 residues. In DNA, the CDR3 is TGCACGTACCTTCAGAACACTGAAGCTTTCCTT. Translated: CTYLQNTEAFL.

This clonotype appeared many times. The chain joins TRBV4-2 to TRBJ2-7; a weak D match, TRBD2 (6 bases). V was pared by 3 bases and J by 3 bases, with 15 bases between. Germline CDR1 is LGHNA and CDR2 is YNFKEQ. This CDR3 has 15 residues. The CDR3 bases are TGTGCCAGCAGCCACGCGGGGCAGGGAGACTACGAGCAGTACTTC. Translating it yields CASSHAGQGDYEQYF.

A remark on this clonotype: Compared with germline, one end of the junction differs, possibly owing to a read error. The chain carries TRBV6-6 and TRBJ1-5; TRBD1 is a possible D gene (5 bases). Germline CDR1 reads MNHNY; CDR2 reads SVGAGI (reference sequence). This CDR3 comprises 17 residues. Here the CDR3 reads CAISYPIEGTTPQPQHF. The DNA of the CDR3 is TGTGCCATCAGTTACCCTATAGAGGGGACTACCCCTCAGCCCCAGCATTTT.